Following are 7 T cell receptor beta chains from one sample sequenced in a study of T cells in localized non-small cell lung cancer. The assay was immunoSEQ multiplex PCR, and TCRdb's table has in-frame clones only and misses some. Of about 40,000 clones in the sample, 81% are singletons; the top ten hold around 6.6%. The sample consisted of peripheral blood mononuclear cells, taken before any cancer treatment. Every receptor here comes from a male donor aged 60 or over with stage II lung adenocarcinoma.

The CDR3 reads CASSRLPRETQYF. In DNA form, the CDR3 reads TGTGCCAGCAGCCGACTCCCCAGAGAGACCCAGTACTTC. The V gene is TRBV14, the J gene TRBJ2-5; no firm D call. CDR3 size: 13 residues. Trimming shortened V by 4 bases and J by 4 bases, and 10 bases separated the two germline ends. Germline V gene lookup returns CDR1 SGHDN and CDR2 FVKESK.

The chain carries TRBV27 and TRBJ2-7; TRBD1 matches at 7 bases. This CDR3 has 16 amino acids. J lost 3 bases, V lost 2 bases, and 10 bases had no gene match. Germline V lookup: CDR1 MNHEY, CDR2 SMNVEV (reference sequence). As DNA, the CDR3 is TGTGCCAGCAGTTTAGGGTCCACAGGGGCCTTCTACGAGCAGTACTTC. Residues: CASSLGSTGAFYEQYF.

CDR3 in amino acids: CASSQGGGPAYEQYF. The CDR3 bases are TGTGCCAGCAGCCAAGGGGGAGGGCCGGCCTACGAGCAGTACTTC. V and J are TRBV4-2 and TRBJ2-7; 7 nucleotides match TRBD2. The germline V gene has CDR1 LGHNA and CDR2 YNFKEQ. The CDR3 is 15 amino acids. Trimming at V came to 1 base and at J to 2 bases, leaving 5 bases not matched to a gene.

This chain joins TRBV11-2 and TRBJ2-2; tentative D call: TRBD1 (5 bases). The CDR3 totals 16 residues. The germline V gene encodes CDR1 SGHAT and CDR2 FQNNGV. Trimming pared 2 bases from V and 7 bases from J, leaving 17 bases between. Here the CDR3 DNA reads TGTGCCAGCAGCTTAAGGGGCGCATCATACGGCGGGGAGCTGTTTTTT. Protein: CASSLRGASYGGELFF.

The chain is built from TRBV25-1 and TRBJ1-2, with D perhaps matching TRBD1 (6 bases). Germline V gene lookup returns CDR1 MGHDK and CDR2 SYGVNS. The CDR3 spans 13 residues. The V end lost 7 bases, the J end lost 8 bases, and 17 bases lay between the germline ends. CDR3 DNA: TGTGCCAGCACTCCCGGGGGGGGCTGGGGCTACACCTTC. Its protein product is CASTPGGGWGYTF.

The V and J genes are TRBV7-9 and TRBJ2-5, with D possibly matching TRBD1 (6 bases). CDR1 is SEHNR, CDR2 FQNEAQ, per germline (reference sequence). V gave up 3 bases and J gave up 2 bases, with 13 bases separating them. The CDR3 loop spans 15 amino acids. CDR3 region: CASSLGRDTQETQYF. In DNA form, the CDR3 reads TGTGCCAGCAGCTTGGGTAGGGACACTCAAGAGACCCAGTACTTC.

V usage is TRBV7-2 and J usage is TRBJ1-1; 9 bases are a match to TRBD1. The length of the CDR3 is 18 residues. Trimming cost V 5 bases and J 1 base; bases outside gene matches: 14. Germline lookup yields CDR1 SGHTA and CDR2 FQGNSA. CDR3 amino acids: CASSLRPGQGSQNTEAFF. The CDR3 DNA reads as TGTGCCAGCAGCCTTCGCCCGGGACAGGGCTCCCAGAACACTGAAGCTTTCTTT.